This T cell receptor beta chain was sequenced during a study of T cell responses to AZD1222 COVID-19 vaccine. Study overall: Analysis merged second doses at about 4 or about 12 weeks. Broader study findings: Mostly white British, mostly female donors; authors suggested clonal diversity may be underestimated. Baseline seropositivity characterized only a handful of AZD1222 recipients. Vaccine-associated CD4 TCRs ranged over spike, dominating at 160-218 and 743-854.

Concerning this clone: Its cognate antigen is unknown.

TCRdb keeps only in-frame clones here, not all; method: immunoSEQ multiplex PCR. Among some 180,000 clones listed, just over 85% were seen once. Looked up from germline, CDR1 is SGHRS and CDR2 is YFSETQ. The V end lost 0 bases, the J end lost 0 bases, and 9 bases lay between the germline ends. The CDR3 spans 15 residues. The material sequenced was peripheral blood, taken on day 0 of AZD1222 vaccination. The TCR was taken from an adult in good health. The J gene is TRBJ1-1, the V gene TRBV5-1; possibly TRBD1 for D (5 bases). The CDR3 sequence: CASSLEPGMNTEAFF. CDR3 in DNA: TGCGCCAGCAGCTTGGAACCAGGGATGAACACTGAAGCTTTCTTT.